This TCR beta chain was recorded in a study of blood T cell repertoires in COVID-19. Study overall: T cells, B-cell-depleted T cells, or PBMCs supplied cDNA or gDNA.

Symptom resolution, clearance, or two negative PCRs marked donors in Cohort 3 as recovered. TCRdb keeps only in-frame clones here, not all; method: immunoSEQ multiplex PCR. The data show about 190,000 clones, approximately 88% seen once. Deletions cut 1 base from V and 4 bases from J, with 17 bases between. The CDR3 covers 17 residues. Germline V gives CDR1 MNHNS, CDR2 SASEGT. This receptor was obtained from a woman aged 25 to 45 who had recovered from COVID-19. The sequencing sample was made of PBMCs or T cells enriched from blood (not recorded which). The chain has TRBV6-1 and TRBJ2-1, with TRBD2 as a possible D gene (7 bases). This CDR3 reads CASSEERWGGPYNEQFF. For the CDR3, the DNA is TGTGCCAGCAGTGAAGAGAGGTGGGGGGGCCCATACAATGAGCAGTTCTTC.